The entry below describes one T cell receptor beta chain. Its matching antigen is unknown. One end of the junction fails to match germline, which may point to a read error. This sample is drawn from a study of chemoradiotherapy in HPV16-positive cancers. Study-wide context: Two HPV16-positive patients' cells yielded candidate HPV-specific clones and common motifs. Study-level findings and limits: Non-HPV-specific T cells did not expand in tumors during treatment, whereas candidate HPV-specific clones and E7-related motifs did. Only a couple of HPV16-positive patients supplied the functional HPV-specificity definition.

The CDR3 runs 13 residues. CDR1 is SSHAT, CDR2 FNYEAQ, per germline (reference sequence). TCRdb keeps only in-frame clones here, not all; method: immunoSEQ multiplex PCR. The sample holds approximately 30,000 clones, roughly 86% seen once. The TCR was taken from a human donor with HPV-associated anogenital cancer. The sequencing here drew on blood, taken from a patient who underwent chemoradiotherapy. The rearrangement uses TRBV7-7 and TRBJ2-3; no definite D call. CDR3 in amino acids: CASSFQSSDTQYF. Here the CDR3 DNA reads TGTGCTAGCAGCTTTCAGAGTTCTGATACGCAGTATTTT. The full variable domain, in which reference TRBV7-7 and TRBJ2-3 provide the parts outside the CDR3, is GAGVSQSPRYKVTKRGQDVTLRCDPISSHATLYWYQQALGQGPEFLTYFNYEAQPDKSGLPSDRFSAERPEGSISTLTIQRTEQRDSAMYRCASSFQSSDTQYFGPGTRLTVL.